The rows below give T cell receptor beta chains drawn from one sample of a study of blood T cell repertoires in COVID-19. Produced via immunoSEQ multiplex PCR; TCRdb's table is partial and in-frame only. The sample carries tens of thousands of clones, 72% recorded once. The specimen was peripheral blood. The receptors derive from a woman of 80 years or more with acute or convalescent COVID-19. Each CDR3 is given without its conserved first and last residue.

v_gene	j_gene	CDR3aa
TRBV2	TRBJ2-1	ASSVESVQYNEQF
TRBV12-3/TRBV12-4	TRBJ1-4	ASRENEKLF
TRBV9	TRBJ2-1	ASSVDGDYYNEQF
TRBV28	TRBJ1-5	ASSTNQPQH
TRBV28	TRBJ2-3	ASSGRDRESDTQY
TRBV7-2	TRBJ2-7	ASSLDVVGEQY
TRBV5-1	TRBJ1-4	ASSLKGIDEKLF
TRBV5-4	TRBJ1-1	ASSSQGHTEAF
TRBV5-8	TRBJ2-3	ASSRGLAGTDTQY
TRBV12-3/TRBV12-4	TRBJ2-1	ASSPTSGTEQF
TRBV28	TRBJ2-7	ASSLTGNYEQY
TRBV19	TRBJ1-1	ASSIREWNTEAF
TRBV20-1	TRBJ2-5	SASSAGGETQY
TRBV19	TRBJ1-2	ASSTAWDRVNYGYT
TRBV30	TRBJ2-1	AWSTGFSNEQF
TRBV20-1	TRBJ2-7	SARTGPEQY
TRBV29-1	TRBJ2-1	SVGTGNYGGEQF
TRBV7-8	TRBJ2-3	ASSSAGGDTDTQY
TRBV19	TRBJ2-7	ASRPGQLGEQY
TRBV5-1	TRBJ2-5	ASSFLTSSGGLQETQY
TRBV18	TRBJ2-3	ASSPWTGSTDTQY
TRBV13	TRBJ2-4	ASGEGGKNIQY
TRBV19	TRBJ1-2	ASSVYRAGYT
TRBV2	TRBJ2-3	ASSSSTDTQY
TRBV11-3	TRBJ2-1	ASSPYSGRAVREQF
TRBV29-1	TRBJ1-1	SVRQALNTEAF
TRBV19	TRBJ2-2	ASGLAGVAGELF
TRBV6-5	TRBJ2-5	ASSYYRTKETQY
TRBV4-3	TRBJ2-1	ASSQDRGRLANLKDNEQF
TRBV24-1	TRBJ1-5	ATVPGTGYSNQPQH
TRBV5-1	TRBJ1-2	ASQPGFTANYGYT
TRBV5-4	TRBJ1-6	ASSLAQGYSPLH
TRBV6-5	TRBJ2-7	ASSRGFGTYEQY
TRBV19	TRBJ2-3	ASSIHANAETDTQY
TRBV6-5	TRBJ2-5	ASCVGQSQETQY
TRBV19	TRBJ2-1	ASSTGLARNNEQF
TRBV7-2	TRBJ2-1	ASSRDRESF